Presented here are 24 T cell receptor beta chains from one specimen sequenced in a study of cytomegalovirus exposure and HLA in healthy donors. Vbeta (60) and Jbeta (13) primers were used in the PCR. Libraries were prepared by immunoSEQ multiplex PCR; TCRdb keeps only in-frame clonotypes and omits some of them. The profile shows 95,000 to 150,000 clones, 77% of them singletons. Material for sequencing was PBMCs. The receptor set was obtained from a young man in good health and CMV-seropositive.

The table lists this clone with a few counts. At one boundary the junction diverges from the germline segment, which might be a read error. The chain links TRBV11-2 to TRBJ1-6; D remains unclear. There are 12 residues in the CDR3. Germline V lookup: CDR1 SGHAT, CDR2 FQNNGV. The CDR3 region is CASSLDRSPLHF. DNA for the CDR3: TGTGCCAGCAGCCTAGATCGGTCACCCCTCCACTTT.

This clone was counted between two and nine times. The rearrangement joins TRBV6-5 to TRBJ1-1; the match to TRBD1 covers 8 bases. Trimming at V came to 8 bases and at J to 3 bases, leaving 8 bases not matched to a gene. Germline assignment: CDR1 MNHEY and CDR2 SVGAGI. CDR3 length equals 14 residues. Here the CDR3 reads CASGDTGGDTEAFF. The CDR3 bases are TGTGCCAGCGGAGACACAGGGGGGGACACTGAAGCTTTCTTT.

This clone was seen once. This chain links TRBV4-1 with TRBJ1-1; 8 bases map to TRBD1. This CDR3 is built from 18 residues. Germline CDR1 reads MGHRA; CDR2 reads YSYEKL. V was clipped by 1 base and J by 6 bases; unmatched bases: 16. The CDR3 sequence is CASSQAPMDRDEWAEAFF. CDR3 DNA sequence: TGCGCCAGCAGCCAAGCACCGATGGACAGGGACGAGTGGGCTGAAGCTTTCTTT.

This chain links TRBV9 with TRBJ1-1; the D gene is possibly TRBD1 (6 bases). The germline CDR1 and CDR2 sequences are SGDLS and YYNGEE. The CDR3 covers 15 residues. V lost 5 bases to trimming and J lost 4 bases, with 18 bases between them. In DNA form, the CDR3 reads TGTGCCAGCAGTCCTCTGACAGGAGGAGGCACTGAAGCTTTCTTT. Its protein is CASSPLTGGGTEAFF.

The V and J genes are TRBV4-2 and TRBJ1-6; D may be TRBD1 (5 bases). The germline CDR1 and CDR2 sequences are LGHNA and YNFKEQ. V lost 1 base, J lost 10 bases, and 17 bases lay in between. The length of the CDR3 is 16 residues. Here the CDR3 reads CASSQGGSGVLSPLHF. The CDR3 DNA reads TGTGCCAGCAGCCAAGGGGGCAGCGGGGTATTGTCACCCCTCCACTTT.

This sequence joins TRBV11-2 and TRBJ2-2; the match to TRBD2 covers 14 bases. The CDR3 is made up of 18 amino acids. With 1 base clipped from V and 5 bases from J, the junction kept 6 bases outside the gene matches. Per germline, CDR1 SGHAT and CDR2 FQNNGV. The CDR3 is CASSLGLAGGPRTGELFF. As DNA, the CDR3 is TGTGCCAGCAGCTTAGGACTAGCGGGAGGGCCGAGAACCGGGGAGCTGTTTTTT.

Only one count was recorded for this clone. The chain couples TRBV27 to TRBJ1-2; 9 bases fit TRBD1. V was clipped by 5 bases and J by 4 bases; unmatched bases: 5. This CDR3 has 14 residues. Germline-derived CDR1 and CDR2 are MNHEY and SMNVEV (reference sequence). The CDR3 here is CASSPGTGTYGYTF. The DNA of the CDR3 is TGTGCCAGCAGTCCGGGGACAGGGACCTATGGCTACACCTTC.

V gene TRBV6-1 combines with J gene TRBJ2-5, with 7 bases that match TRBD2. The CDR3 extends over 13 amino acids. Looked up from germline, CDR1 is MNHNS and CDR2 is SASEGT. V was pared by 8 bases and J by 3 bases, with 6 bases of the junction left unmatched. The CDR3 reads CASGRAGEETQYF. In DNA, the CDR3 is TGTGCCAGCGGCAGGGCGGGGGAAGAGACCCAGTACTTC.

The V call is TRBV2, the J call TRBJ1-1, with 7 bases that match TRBD1. The CDR3 length is 15 residues. Germline V gene data show CDR1 as SNHLY and CDR2 as FYNNEI. With 5 bases clipped from V and 4 bases from J, the junction kept 10 bases outside the gene matches. In nucleotides, the CDR3 is TGTGCCAGCAGTCCGGACAGGAGTAGAGGCACTGAAGCTTTCTTT. Translated: CASSPDRSRGTEAFF.

V is TRBV28 and J is TRBJ1-1; a possible D gene is TRBD1 (5 bases). With 2 bases removed from V and 5 bases from J, the gap between germline ends came to 12 bases. The CDR3 has 14 amino acids. Germline CDR1 MDHEN, CDR2 SYDVKM. The chain's CDR3 is CASSLGTPGTEAFF. In nucleotides, the CDR3 is TGTGCCAGCAGTTTAGGGACTCCGGGGACTGAAGCTTTCTTT.

This chain connects TRBV9 to TRBJ2-6, with 7 bases that match TRBD1. After removal of 1 base from V and 0 bases from J, the junction contained 13 bases not matched to a gene. CDR3 length: 20 residues. Germline values: CDR1 SGDLS, CDR2 YYNGEE. CDR3 sequence reads: CASSVRGLGQLGSGANVLTF. The CDR3 DNA is TGTGCCAGCAGCGTAAGGGGTTTGGGACAGTTAGGCTCTGGGGCCAACGTCCTGACTTTC. Drawing the rest from reference TRBV9 and TRBJ2-6, the complete variable domain is DSGVTQTPKHLITATGQRVTLRCSPRSGDLSVYWYQQSLDQGLQFLIQYYNGEERAKGNILERFSAQQFPDLHSELNLSSLELGDSALYFCASSVRGLGQLGSGANVLTFGAGSRLTVL.

This rearrangement joins TRBV5-6 to TRBJ2-7; 10 nucleotides match TRBD2. Unmatched junction bases numbered 10, after V lost 4 bases and J lost 3 bases. Per germline, CDR1 SGHDT and CDR2 YYEEEE. The CDR3 extends over 16 amino acids. The DNA of the CDR3 is TGTGCCAGCAGCGGAAGCCTAGCGGGAGAAGACTACGAGCAGTACTTC. Amino acid sequence: CASSGSLAGEDYEQYF.

The V and J genes are TRBV15 and TRBJ2-1; 9 nucleotides line up with TRBD2. The V segment lost 7 bases and the J segment 8 bases; nucleotides outside the gene matches: 12. This CDR3 contains 15 residues. Germline-derived CDR1 and CDR2 are LNHNV and YYDKDF (reference sequence). For the CDR3, the DNA is TGTGCCACCACAGCAGGTATTAGCGGGAGAGATGAGCAGTTCTTC. Translating it yields CATTAGISGRDEQFF.

The chain has TRBV5-1 and TRBJ2-2; 11 bases are shared with TRBD2. Looked up from germline, CDR1 is SGHRS and CDR2 is YFSETQ. V lost 4 bases to trimming and J lost 4 bases; unmatched junction nucleotides: 3. The CDR3 runs 15 residues. The CDR3 sequence: CASSLGTSGTGELFF. The CDR3 bases are TGCGCCAGCAGCCTCGGGACTAGCGGCACCGGGGAGCTGTTTTTT.

V is TRBV5-1 and J is TRBJ1-1, with 7 bases that match TRBD1. Germline V lookup: CDR1 SGHRS, CDR2 YFSETQ. The V and J ends lost 4 bases and 1 base, in that order; junction bases with no gene match: 4. This CDR3 spans 14 amino acids. CDR3 loop: CASSVGTENTEAFF. CDR3 sequence (DNA): TGCGCCAGCAGCGTCGGGACAGAGAACACTGAAGCTTTCTTT.

The chain has TRBV5-8 and TRBJ1-1, with 10 bases matching TRBD1. The CDR3 length is 14 residues. The ends lost 1 base at V and 10 bases at J; junction bases unmatched: 7. Germline V gene data show CDR1 as SGHTS and CDR2 as YDEGEE. CDR3 loop: CASSLHGTGAGAFF. The CDR3 DNA reads TGTGCCAGCAGCTTGCATGGGACAGGGGCGGGAGCTTTCTTT.

The chain links TRBV5-1 to TRBJ2-2; the match to TRBD2 covers 9 bases. The length of the CDR3 is 17 residues. Trimming at V came to 3 bases and at J to 6 bases, leaving 12 bases not matched to a gene. CDR1 is SGHRS, CDR2 YFSETQ, per germline. The CDR3 spells CASSSGQGGGAPGELFF. The CDR3 DNA sequence: TGCGCCAGCAGCTCGGGGCAGGGCGGGGGGGCGCCCGGGGAGCTGTTTTTT.

This chain uses TRBV29-1 with TRBJ2-5; 8 bases agree with TRBD2. CDR1 is SQVTM and CDR2 is ANQGSEA in the germline V gene. The ends lost 1 base at V and 4 bases at J; junction bases unmatched: 5. This CDR3 contains 14 residues. The CDR3 DNA reads TGCAGCGTTGAAGGTCTAGCGGGCGGAGAGACCCAGTACTTC. Translation gives CSVEGLAGGETQYF.

The chain carries TRBV7-8 and TRBJ1-5; D not resolved. There are 15 residues in the CDR3. V was trimmed by 4 bases and J by 2 bases, leaving 12 bases between them. In germline, CDR1 is SGHVS, CDR2 FQNEAQ. The CDR3 protein is CASSWSGEGNQPQHF. As DNA, the CDR3 is TGTGCCAGCAGCTGGTCGGGAGAGGGCAATCAGCCCCAGCATTTT.

V usage is TRBV15 and J usage is TRBJ1-2; TRBD1 aligns across 7 bases. The length of the CDR3 is 13 residues. Germline V CDR1 and CDR2: LNHNV, YYDKDF (reference sequence). The junction had 4 bases not matched to a gene; V was cut back by 2 bases and J by 7 bases. CDR3 coding DNA: TGTGCCACCAGCAGAAACACAGGGGTTGGCTACACCTTC. Encoded protein: CATSRNTGVGYTF.

This chain's CDR3 is CASSYSSFREQYF. DNA of the CDR3: TGTGCCAGCAGTTACTCGTCCTTCCGCGAGCAGTACTTC. The V call is TRBV6-5, the J call TRBJ2-7; D is unclear. Trimming removed 0 bases from V and 6 bases from J, with 9 bases in between. This CDR3 is 13 amino acids long. Germline CDR1 and CDR2: MNHEY and SVGAGI.

With respect to this clone: Other DNA sequences within the sample encode an identical CDR3. This chain links TRBV19 with TRBJ1-1, with 8 nucleotides matching TRBD1. The germline V gene encodes CDR1 LNHDA and CDR2 SQIVND (reference sequence). Trimming cost V 2 bases and J 4 bases; bases outside gene matches: 9. The CDR3 runs to 16 residues. The CDR3 is CASSIKRTGLATEAFF. DNA for the CDR3: TGTGCCAGTAGTATAAAGAGGACAGGGTTAGCCACTGAAGCTTTCTTT.

The rearrangement joins TRBV10-3 to TRBJ1-4; 9 positions match TRBD1. The V gene's germline CDR1 is ENHRY and CDR2 SYGVKD. CDR3 length equals 18 residues. The J segment lost 12 bases and the V segment lost 6 bases, leaving 23 bases of the junction unmatched. The CDR3 reads CAISPGQGSSSSSRELFF. The CDR3 DNA sequence: TGTGCCATCAGCCCGGGACAGGGATCTAGTTCTTCTAGTAGGGAACTGTTTTTT.

This chain joins TRBV28 and TRBJ2-7; tentatively, D is TRBD1 (6 bases). CDR1 is MDHEN and CDR2 is SYDVKM in the germline V gene. CDR3 length equals 14 residues. The V and J ends lost 5 bases and 3 bases respectively, with 14 bases between them. For the CDR3, the DNA is TGTGCCAGCAGTCCCGCCCAGGGGCTCTACGAGCAGTACTTC. It is translated as CASSPAQGLYEQYF.